A single sample gave rise to the 20 T cell receptor beta chains below, sequenced in a study of CD8+CD57+ T cells in acquired aplastic anemia. Sequencing was done on patients that had shown CD8+CD57+ cell expansion by flow cytometry. TCR beta VDJ and CDR3 profiling used genomic DNA as template. From the reads, TCRdb called clonotypes with MiXCR, one entry per CDR3 protein. The data hold about 160,000 distinct CDR3 sequences, with approximately 51% observed a single time. The material sequenced was sorted CD4+, CD8+, or CD8+CD57+ T cells (not recorded which) from PBMCs. All receptors come from a human donor with aplastic anemia.

This clonotype was seen many times. The V gene is TRBV14, the J gene TRBJ2-4; 7 bases agree with TRBD2. This CDR3 spans 14 amino acids. Germline CDR1 reads SGHDN; CDR2 reads FVKESK. V lost 0 bases and J lost 6; bases outside the gene matches: 2. The CDR3 loop is CASSQEAGVNIQYF. CDR3 in DNA: TGTGCCAGCAGCCAAGAGGCGGGGGTAAACATTCAGTACTTC. Full variable domain (outside the CDR3, taken from reference TRBV14 and TRBJ2-4): EAGVTQFPSHSVIEKGQTVTLRCDPISGHDNLYWYRRVMGKEIKFLLHFVKESKQDESGMPNNRFLAERTGGTYSTLKVQPAELEDSGVYFCASSQEAGVNIQYFGAGTRLSVL.

V gene TRBV10-3 combines with J gene TRBJ2-7, with TRBD2 identical over 7 bases. The germline CDR1 and CDR2 sequences are ENHRY and SYGVKD. This CDR3 region has 12 residues. After removal of 6 bases from V and 3 bases from J, the junction contained 2 bases not matched to a gene. This chain's CDR3 is CAISRDYYEQYF. In DNA, the CDR3 is TGTGCCATCAGCCGGGACTACTACGAGCAGTACTTC.

This clonotype appeared many times. The rearrangement joins TRBV6-1 to TRBJ2-7; tentatively, D is TRBD1 (6 bases). The ends were cut back, 4 bases at V and 2 bases at J, with 12 bases in the middle. The CDR3 totals 14 residues. Looked up from germline, CDR1 is MNHNS and CDR2 is SASEGT. This chain's CDR3 is CASSGTALTYEQYF. CDR3 coding DNA: TGTGCCAGCAGTGGGACAGCATTAACCTACGAGCAGTACTTC.

This clonotype was seen more than once but under ten times. A read error may produce the germline difference seen at one junction end. The chain combines TRBV24-1 with TRBJ2-3, with D possibly being TRBD1 (5 bases). The CDR3 loop spans 13 amino acids. Germline assignment: CDR1 KGHDR and CDR2 SFDVKD. CDR3 sequence: CAASVGYTGTQYF. CDR3 sequence (DNA): TGTGCCGCCAGTGTGGGGTACACAGGTACGCAGTATTTT.

Concerning this clonotype itself: It may be a read error: a sequence one base away is much more abundant. The genes are TRBV20-1 and TRBJ1-1; D is uncertain. There are 14 residues in the CDR3. Trimming took off 0 bases at V and 3 bases at J, with 11 bases between the two ends. CDR1 is DFQATT and CDR2 is SNEGSKA in the germline V gene (reference sequence). This CDR3 is CSARDMRKDTEAFF. The CDR3 bases are TGCAGTGCTAGAGATATGAGGAAGGACACTGAAGCTTTCTTT.

The rearrangement links TRBV20-1 to TRBJ1-1; D not resolved. Trimming left V 1 base short and J 7 bases short, with 7 bases between. Per the germline V gene, CDR1 is DFQATT and CDR2 is SNEGSKA (reference sequence). The CDR3 length is 11 residues. The CDR3 DNA sequence: TGCAGTGCTAGAGTCCCAGATGAAGCTTTCTTT. It translates to CSARVPDEAFF.

This clonotype was recorded many times. The V call is TRBV19, the J call TRBJ1-3; no clear D gene. The CDR3 sequence is 16 residues long. Germline V lookup: CDR1 LNHDA, CDR2 SQIVND (reference sequence). With 3 bases removed from V and 0 bases from J, the gap between germline ends came to 12 bases. The DNA for the CDR3 is TGTGCCAGTAGTATGGGAGGGTTACTCTCTGGAAACACCATATATTTT. It translates to CASSMGGLLSGNTIYF.

At least ten counts were recorded for this clonotype. The V gene is TRBV5-5, the J gene TRBJ1-2; TRBD1 aligns across 7 bases. After removal of 4 bases from V and 2 bases from J, the junction contained 5 bases not matched to a gene. Germline-derived CDR1 and CDR2 are SGHKS and YYEKEE (reference sequence). The CDR3 has 14 residues. CDR3 nucleotide sequence: TGTGCCAGCAGCCCTACAGGGGCGAACTATGGCTACACCTTC. Protein: CASSPTGANYGYTF.

This clonotype was counted many times. This chain links TRBV4-3 with TRBJ1-4; D is unresolved. Germline V gene data show CDR1 as LGHNA and CDR2 as YSLEER. V lost 0 bases to trimming and J lost 4 bases, with 9 bases between them. The CDR3 sequence is 15 residues long. CDR3 amino acids: CASSQDWVNNEKLFF. CDR3 in DNA: TGCGCCAGCAGCCAAGATTGGGTGAATAATGAAAAACTGTTTTTT.

In this sample, this clonotype turned up many times. The gene calls are TRBV5-8 and TRBJ1-2; maybe TRBD1 (5 bases). In germline, CDR1 is SGHTS, CDR2 YDEGEE. V was pared by 0 bases and J by 4 bases, with 7 bases between. CDR3 length: 13 amino acids. DNA of the CDR3: TGTGCCAGCAGCTTGGCAGGGACCTATGGCTACACCTTC. The encoded protein is CASSLAGTYGYTF. Drawing the rest from reference TRBV5-8 and TRBJ1-2, the complete variable domain is EAGVTQSPTHLIKTRGQQATLRCSPISGHTSVYWYQQALGLGLQFLLWYDEGEERNRGNFPPRFSGRQFPNYSSELNVNALELEDSALYLCASSLAGTYGYTFGSGTRLTVV.

The rearrangement links TRBV29-1 to TRBJ1-2; tentative D call: TRBD1 (5 bases). V was trimmed by 3 bases and J by 3 bases, leaving 8 bases between them. CDR1 and CDR2 from the germline V gene are SQVTM and ANQGSEA. The length of the CDR3 is 12 residues. CDR3 loop: CSVEGRDYGYTF. Here the CDR3 DNA reads TGCAGCGTTGAGGGACGGGACTATGGCTACACCTTC.

The V gene is TRBV20-1, the J gene TRBJ1-1; D uncertain. This CDR3 spans 12 amino acids. Germline loops: CDR1 DFQATT, CDR2 SNEGSKA (reference sequence). Deletions cut 3 bases from V and 5 bases from J, with 10 bases between. In DNA form, the CDR3 reads TGCAGTGCTAGTGTGGGGTCGACTGAAGCTTTCTTT. Amino acids: CSASVGSTEAFF.

This chain uses TRBV5-1 with TRBJ1-6; no clear D gene. Germline V CDR1 and CDR2: SGHRS, YFSETQ. The CDR3 is 14 residues long. Trimming took 1 base from V and 10 from J, leaving 12 bases between them. CDR3 sequence: CASSLWGVESPLHF. CDR3 in DNA: TGCGCCAGCAGCTTGTGGGGAGTGGAATCACCCCTCCACTTT.

This clonotype was seen repeatedly, ten times or more. The gene calls are TRBV19 and TRBJ2-7, with D tentatively TRBD2 (7 bases). V lost 5 bases to trimming and J lost 3 bases, with 17 bases between them. This CDR3 spans 15 amino acids. Germline CDR1 is LNHDA and CDR2 is SQIVND (reference sequence). The CDR3, as DNA: TGTGCCAGTAGTGTACAACAGGGAGGGAGCTACGAGCAGTACTTC. Translating gives CASSVQQGGSYEQYF.

The V and J genes are TRBV11-2 and TRBJ2-1; D may be TRBD2 (5 bases). Germline V CDR1 and CDR2: SGHAT, FQNNGV. Trimming pared 5 bases from V and 6 bases from J, leaving 11 bases between. This CDR3 is built from 13 residues. The CDR3, as DNA: TGTGCCAGCAGCCGGACTTTAGGCAATGAGCAGTTCTTC. Translation gives CASSRTLGNEQFF. The full variable domain, completed using reference TRBV11-2 and TRBJ2-1, is EAGVAQSPRYKIIEKRQSVAFWCNPISGHATLYWYQQILGQGPKLLIQFQNNGVVDDSQLPKDRFSAERLKGVDSTLKIQPAKLEDSAVYLCASSRTLGNEQFFGPGTRLTVL.

The rearrangement links TRBV24-1 to TRBJ2-3; 7 bases are a match to TRBD1. CDR1 and CDR2 (germline): KGHDR, SFDVKD. V dropped 4 bases and J dropped 5; count of bases not matched to a gene: 5. CDR3 length: 14 amino acids. The CDR3 DNA reads as TGTGCCACCAGTGAACCGGGACAGCAAGATACGCAGTATTTT. Translated: CATSEPGQQDTQYF.

This clonotype was recorded a few times. The CDR3 sequence: CSVVLRDRGRADYGYTF. The CDR3 DNA reads as TGCAGCGTTGTCCTCCGGGACAGGGGGCGAGCTGACTATGGCTACACCTTC. V usage is TRBV29-1 and J usage is TRBJ1-2, with 12 bases lining up with TRBD1. The CDR3 loop spans 17 amino acids. CDR1 is SQVTM, CDR2 ANQGSEA, per germline. The V gene end was trimmed by 4 bases and the J gene end by 3 bases; junction bases not matched to a gene: 12.

The chain is built from TRBV24-1 and TRBJ2-5; 14 bases line up with TRBD2. This CDR3 comprises 15 residues. Per the germline V gene, CDR1 is KGHDR and CDR2 is SFDVKD. The trim removed 9 bases at V and 3 bases at J, leaving 5 bases unmatched. The chain's CDR3 is CATFRTSGRKETQYF. The CDR3 region has the DNA TGTGCCACCTTCCGGACTAGCGGGAGGAAAGAGACCCAGTACTTC.

This clonotype was observed once. The gene calls are TRBV19 and TRBJ2-5; D might be TRBD2 (5 bases). Germline V gives CDR1 LNHDA, CDR2 SQIVND (reference sequence). The CDR3 sequence is 14 residues long. Deletions cut 3 bases from V and 5 bases from J, with 13 bases between. CDR3 coding DNA: TGTGCCAGTAGTATCAACGGGAAGGAGGAGACCCAGTACTTC. Protein product: CASSINGKEETQYF.

The chain is built from TRBV15 and TRBJ2-7; TRBD2 might be the D (6 bases). The CDR3 spans 15 residues. Trimming stripped 3 bases from V and 5 bases from J, with 17 bases between. Germline V gives CDR1 LNHNV, CDR2 YYDKDF (reference sequence). The CDR3 here is CATSRGDSSTDEQYF. CDR3 coding DNA: TGTGCCACCAGCAGGGGGGACTCGTCTACTGACGAGCAGTACTTC.